The following is a TCR beta chain sequence with its context. The antigen remains undetermined. V was shortened by 5 bases and J by 7 bases, with 6 bases between the two germline ends. CDR3 length equals 11 residues. Germline V gene data show CDR1 as SNHLY and CDR2 as FYNNEI. Evenly divided among several immunoSEQ plates was the genomic DNA of each subset. Sorted-subset replicate PCR reactions were performed with about 200 ng DNA, corresponding to roughly 30,000 T cell genomes. The repertoire was sequenced with immunoSEQ multiplex PCR; TCRdb's copy has only in-frame clones and lacks some. The data show some 790,000 clones, with roughly 72% seen just once and roughly 1.8% held by the top ten. This sample is drawn from a study of shared clonotypes between healthy human individuals. Study results and limitations: The study drew on few donors, limiting represented genetic and exposure-history diversity. Naive CD4 clonotype sharing across a handful of donors was about 5%.

V and J are TRBV2 and TRBJ2-1; unclear D gene. The sample consisted of memory CD4+ T cells sorted from blood. Indicated subset: CD45RA-negative fraction. The receptor was isolated from a woman aged 25 to 45 in good health. CDR3 DNA: TGTGCCAGCAGTCGATCTAATGAGCAGTTCTTC. Protein: CASSRSNEQFF.